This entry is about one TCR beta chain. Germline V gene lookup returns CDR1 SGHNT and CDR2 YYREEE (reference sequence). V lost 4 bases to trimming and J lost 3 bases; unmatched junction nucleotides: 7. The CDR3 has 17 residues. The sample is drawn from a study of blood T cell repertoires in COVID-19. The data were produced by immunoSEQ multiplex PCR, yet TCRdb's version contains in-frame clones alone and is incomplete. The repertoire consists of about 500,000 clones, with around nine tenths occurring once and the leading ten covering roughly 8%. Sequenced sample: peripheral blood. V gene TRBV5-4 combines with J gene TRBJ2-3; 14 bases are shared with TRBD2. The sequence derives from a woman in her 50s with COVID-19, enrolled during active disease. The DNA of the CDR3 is TGTGCCAGCAGCCTAGCCGGGACTAGCGGGGGTACAGATACGCAGTATTTT. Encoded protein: CASSLAGTSGGTDTQYF.